This record looks at one T cell receptor (beta chain) sequence and its context. This entry is derived from a study of technical replicates of blood from several donors. Sequenced by immunoSEQ multiplex PCR; TCRdb stores in-frame clones only, minus some. The sample shows approximately 70,000 clones, over 95% of them seen only once. The sequenced sample was T cells isolated from PBMCs. The source of this sequence is a human donor in good health.

CDR3 loop: CASSLPGGSYNEQFF. The DNA of the CDR3 is TGTGCCAGCAGTCTTCCAGGAGGTTCCTACAATGAGCAGTTCTTC. The chain has TRBV28 and TRBJ2-1, with D perhaps matching TRBD2 (5 bases). The germline V gene has CDR1 MDHEN and CDR2 SYDVKM. The V end was cut by 5 bases, the J end by 1 base, with 12 bases between. The CDR3 runs 15 residues.